This record concerns one T cell receptor beta chain sequence. Clones were sequenced by immunoSEQ multiplex PCR, and TCRdb holds only the in-frame ones, with some missing. The profile shows about 230,000 clones, nearly 90% of them singletons. CDR1 is MDHEN, CDR2 SYDVKM, per germline. The CDR3 is 15 residues long. J gave up 7 bases and V 6 bases, and 12 bases lay outside the gene matches. These data originate in a study of blood T cell repertoires in COVID-19. Cohorts were determined from participant-reported clinical history. Sample: PBMCs or T cells enriched from blood (not recorded which). The receptor was isolated from a woman in her twenties or thirties with acute COVID-19. V is TRBV28 and J is TRBJ2-5, with TRBD1 matching 9 bases. The CDR3 DNA is TGTGCCAGCAGCCAGACAGGGGGGGTTGTGGGGACCCAGTACTTC. Protein: CASSQTGGVVGTQYF.